A selection of T cell receptor beta chains follows, all from one sample in a study of blood T cell repertoires in COVID-19. Assay: immunoSEQ multiplex PCR; the TCRdb copy retains only in-frame clones and omits some. The sample lists 100,000 to 120,000 clones; 70% to 80% were seen once. Input material: peripheral blood. These receptors originate from a woman aged 55 to 70 with acute or convalescent COVID-19. Both conserved end residues are part of each CDR3. D genes are given only for firm matches. Some rows have no size entry. The others give once, few or many, or a class for an expanded clone.

J	V	D	size	DNA	CDR3
TRBJ2-7	TRBV19	TRBD1	NA	TGTGCCAGTAGTGCGGACAGGGTTAGTTACGAGCAGTACTTC	CASSADRVSYEQYF
TRBJ1-3	TRBV12-3/TRBV12-4	NA	NA	TGTGCCAGCAGTTCGACAACTGGAAACACCATATATTTT	CASSSTTGNTIYF
TRBJ1-3	TRBV7-9	NA	NA	TGTGCCAGCAGCTTAGCGAAGGGAGTCCCCGGAAACACCATATATTTT	CASSLAKGVPGNTIYF
TRBJ1-2	TRBV10-3	TRBD1	NA	TGTGCCATCAGTGTTGCGACAGGGTCAAGTGGCTACACCTTC	CAISVATGSSGYTF
TRBJ2-7	TRBV6-1	NA	NA	TGTGCCAGCAGTGAAGCGCTTCGGGTCAGGGCCTACGAGCAGTACTTC	CASSEALRVRAYEQYF
TRBJ2-7	TRBV9	TRBD1	NA	TGTGCCAGCAGCCTCAAGGGGGCTCACGAGCAGTACTTC	CASSLKGAHEQYF
TRBJ2-7	TRBV11-2	TRBD1	NA	TGTGCCAGCAGCTTAAACAGGGGACCCTACGAGCAGTACTTC	CASSLNRGPYEQYF
TRBJ2-2	TRBV4-2	NA	many	TGTGCCAGCAGCCAATATACGACAGGAGCGAACACCGGGGAGCTGTTTTTT	CASSQYTTGANTGELFF
TRBJ2-3	TRBV4-3	NA	NA	TGCGCCAGCAGCCAAGATTCGGGTACGCAGTATTTT	CASSQDSGTQYF
TRBJ2-5	TRBV6-5	NA	NA	TGTGCCAGCAGTTCGGCGTACGGGGTCTCAGAGACCCAGTACTTC	CASSSAYGVSETQYF
TRBJ1-5	TRBV7-9	NA	once	TGTGCCAGCAGCCCCTCAGGGGTGGTAGATCAGCCCCAGCATTTT	CASSPSGVVDQPQHF
TRBJ2-5	TRBV25-1	NA	NA	TGTGCCAGCAGTGAATTAGAGGGCCAAGAGACCCAGTACTTC	CASSELEGQETQYF
TRBJ1-5	TRBV7-2	NA	few	TGTGCCAGCAGCTTAGGTAGTACACGGGGTAATCAGCCCCAGCATTTT	CASSLGSTRGNQPQHF
TRBJ1-1	TRBV6-6	NA	NA	TGTGCCAGCACCGGGACTAGAGGGACTGAAGCTTTCTTT	CASTGTRGTEAFF
TRBJ2-3	TRBV18	TRBD1	NA	TGTGCCAGCTCACCACCGGTTGGACAGGGGGCATTCCAGGATACGCAGTATTTT	CASSPPVGQGAFQDTQYF
TRBJ1-2	TRBV14	NA	NA	TGTGCCAGCAGCCAAGATGCAGGGTACTATGGCTACACCTTC	CASSQDAGYYGYTF
TRBJ2-2	TRBV28	NA	NA	TGTGCCAGCAGTTTATCCGGGTTCGCCACCGGGGAGCTGTTTTTT	CASSLSGFATGELFF
TRBJ1-4	TRBV12-5	NA	few	TGTGCTAGTGGTTTGGTGGGAGGAGAGGAAAAACTGTTTTTT	CASGLVGGEEKLFF
TRBJ1-5	TRBV7-8	NA	NA	TGTGCCAGCAGCTTAGCGGGCCAGCCCCAGCATTTT	CASSLAGQPQHF
TRBJ1-1	TRBV3-1/TRBV3-2	TRBD1	NA	TGTGCCAGCAGCCGACAGGGGGCGAACACTGAAGCTTTCTTT	CASSRQGANTEAFF
TRBJ2-3	TRBV7-6	NA	NA	TGTGCCAGCAGCTCGGGTCACACAGATACGCAGTATTTT	CASSSGHTDTQYF
TRBJ1-1	TRBV5-1	NA	NA	TGCGCCAGCAGCCCAAAGGACTGGGACACTGAAGCTTTCTTT	CASSPKDWDTEAFF
TRBJ1-1	TRBV28	NA	NA	TGTGCCAGCGCGCATTTGAACACTGAAGCTTTCTTT	CASAHLNTEAFF
TRBJ2-3	TRBV2	NA	NA	TGTGCCAGCAGTGATCGGAGCCGCACAGATACGCAGTATTTT	CASSDRSRTDTQYF
TRBJ1-5	TRBV5-1	NA	NA	TGCGCCAGCAGTTTGGATGGGGGGCAGCCCCAGCATTTT	CASSLDGGQPQHF
TRBJ2-5	TRBV9	TRBD2	NA	TGTGCCAGCAGCGTATCAGTAGCGGGGGGGGAGACCCAGTACTTC	CASSVSVAGGETQYF
TRBJ2-3	TRBV19	TRBD1	NA	TGTGCCACGACCCGGGACAGAAGCACAGATACGCAGTATTTT	CATTRDRSTDTQYF
TRBJ1-4	TRBV29-1	NA	NA	TGCAGCGTACGCCGGGGTGGTAATGAAAAACTATTTTTT	CSVRRGGNEKLFF
TRBJ1-5	TRBV7-8	NA	NA	TGTGCCAGCAGCTCCCGGTTTGGACGGCAGCGGGATACGAGCAATCAGCCCCAGCATTTT	CASSSRFGRQRDTSNQPQHF
TRBJ2-7	TRBV7-9	TRBD1	NA	TGTGCCAGCAGCGTGCAGGGACAGCTCTCCTACGAGCAGTACTTC	CASSVQGQLSYEQYF
TRBJ1-2	TRBV19	NA	few	TGTGCCAGTAGTGTGACCTCTACAGGGACTAACTATGGCTACACCTTC	CASSVTSTGTNYGYTF
TRBJ2-5	TRBV7-6	TRBD1	NA	TGTGCCAGCAGCGAGGGACAGGGTGTCCCAGAGACCCAGTACTTC	CASSEGQGVPETQYF
TRBJ1-2	TRBV11-3	NA	NA	TGTGCCAGCAGGTCACAGACTAACTATGGCTACACCTTC	CASRSQTNYGYTF